Presented here are 29 T cell receptor beta chains from one specimen sequenced in a study of shared clonotypes between healthy human individuals. TCRdb's table, derived via immunoSEQ multiplex PCR, lists solely in-frame clones and lacks some. The sample lists approximately 500,000 clones; 90% to 96% were seen once. The sequenced material came from naive CD4+ T cells sorted from blood. This sample's subset: CD45RA+ positively selected. These receptors were taken from a woman aged 30 to 39 in good health.

The chain has TRBV19 and TRBJ1-5, with a tentative D call TRBD1 (5 bases). Trimming removed 7 bases at V and 0 bases at J, with 13 bases between. The germline CDR1 and CDR2 sequences are LNHDA and SQIVND (reference sequence). The CDR3 spans 15 residues. This CDR3 is CASTRDRSSNQPQHF. The CDR3 region has the DNA TGTGCCAGTACCCGGGACCGGAGTAGCAATCAGCCCCAGCATTTT.

This clone has only one observation. The chain has TRBV28 and TRBJ2-3, with 10 bases lining up with TRBD1. After removal of 8 bases from V and 0 bases from J, the junction contained 26 bases not matched to a gene. This CDR3 contains 22 residues. Germline V gives CDR1 MDHEN, CDR2 SYDVKM. CDR3 DNA: TGTGCCAGCCTCAAAGTTACGACAGGGGGCTTTCTAGCGTTTGCTAGCACAGATACGCAGTATTTT. Translated, it gives CASLKVTTGGFLAFASTDTQYF.

The chain recombines TRBV5-1 with TRBJ1-2; D is unresolved. The length of the CDR3 is 12 residues. Germline loops: CDR1 SGHRS, CDR2 YFSETQ. The ends were cut back, 10 bases at V and 13 bases at J, with 23 bases in the middle. This CDR3 is CALSSGMPRSTF. In DNA, the CDR3 is TGCGCCTTATCATCTGGGATGCCCCGCTCCACCTTC.

The V gene is TRBV10-2, the J gene TRBJ2-7; 8 bases fit TRBD2. This CDR3 contains 15 residues. The junction had 10 bases not matched to a gene; V was cut back by 2 bases and J by 7 bases. CDR1 is WSHSY, CDR2 SAAADI, per germline. The CDR3 loop is CASSEGAGAPREQYF. In DNA form, the CDR3 reads TGCGCCAGCAGTGAGGGAGCGGGAGCGCCGAGGGAGCAGTACTTC.

The V and J genes are TRBV28 and TRBJ2-2; 10 nucleotides align to TRBD2. CDR3 length: 16 amino acids. The germline gives CDR1 MDHEN, CDR2 SYDVKM. Trimming cost V 2 bases and J 7 bases; bases outside gene matches: 7. The DNA of the CDR3 is TGTGCCAGCAGTTTACCAGCGGGAGGGCGTGGCGGGGAGCTGTTTTTT. It yields the protein CASSLPAGGRGGELFF.

The chain has TRBV5-1 and TRBJ2-6, with 16 bases fitting TRBD2. Looked up from germline, CDR1 is SGHRS and CDR2 is YFSETQ. V gave up 4 bases and J gave up 4 bases; unmatched junction bases: 14. There are 21 residues in the CDR3. CDR3 residues: CASSQPGLAGGPPGGANVLTF. The DNA for the CDR3 is TGCGCCAGCAGCCAGCCGGGACTAGCGGGAGGGCCCCCGGGCGGGGCCAACGTCCTGACTTTC.

The rearrangement links TRBV7-8 to TRBJ2-1; 11 nucleotides match TRBD2. Germline-derived CDR1 and CDR2 are SGHVS and FQNEAQ. V lost 1 base, J lost 2 bases, and 4 bases stayed unmatched. This CDR3 is built from 17 residues. The chain's CDR3 is CASSLGVAGGAYNEQFF. In DNA form, the CDR3 reads TGTGCCAGCAGCTTAGGAGTAGCGGGAGGGGCCTACAATGAGCAGTTCTTC.

This clone was seen only a few times. The genes are TRBV28 and TRBJ1-5; maybe TRBD1 (6 bases). V was pared by 7 bases and J by 5 bases, with 18 bases between. Germline V gene lookup returns CDR1 MDHEN and CDR2 SYDVKM. The CDR3 has 15 residues. The CDR3 DNA sequence: TGTGCCAGCATTGTCGGACAGAGCAGGGATCAGCCCCAGCATTTT. Translation: CASIVGQSRDQPQHF.

CDR3 in DNA: TGTGCCACCCACCGGGACAACTCTGGAAACACCATATATTTT. As protein: CATHRDNSGNTIYF. The V and J genes are TRBV2 and TRBJ1-3; a possible D gene is TRBD1 (6 bases). This CDR3 is built from 14 residues. Germline CDR1 is SNHLY and CDR2 is FYNNEI. V lost 10 bases to trimming and J lost 0 bases, with 13 bases between them.

In this sample, this clone turned up once. The chain uses TRBV7-9 and TRBJ1-2; 8 nucleotides match TRBD1. CDR3 length: 14 amino acids. Trimming cost V 5 bases and J 8 bases; bases outside gene matches: 10. Germline V gene sequence: CDR1 SEHNR, CDR2 FQNEAQ (reference sequence). The CDR3 region is CASSAGQGDGGYTF. CDR3 nucleotides: TGTGCCAGCAGCGCAGGACAGGGAGACGGCGGCTACACCTTC.

V gene TRBV6-1 combines with J gene TRBJ1-2; 7 bases fit TRBD1. The V and J ends lost 1 base and 14 bases, in that order; junction bases with no gene match: 10. Germline V gene lookup returns CDR1 MNHNS and CDR2 SASEGT. CDR3 length: 13 amino acids. In DNA, the CDR3 is TGTGCCAGCAGTGAAGGTGAGGGGGCGCGAGGAACCTTC. It encodes CASSEGEGARGTF.

The genes are TRBV27 and TRBJ2-7, with 7 bases identical to TRBD2. The junction had 3 bases not matched to a gene; V was cut back by 1 base and J by 0 bases. Germline assignment: CDR1 MNHEY and CDR2 SMNVEV (reference sequence). This CDR3 is built from 15 residues. CDR3 sequence (DNA): TGTGCCAGCAGTTTATTAGCGGGCGGCTCCTACGAGCAGTACTTC. It encodes CASSLLAGGSYEQYF.

The gene calls are TRBV6-1 and TRBJ2-7; 8 bases line up with TRBD1. Germline V gene sequence: CDR1 MNHNS, CDR2 SASEGT. The CDR3 runs to 15 residues. J lost 1 base, V lost 6 bases, and 8 bases had no gene match. CDR3 in amino acids: CASSARGQASYEQYF. CDR3 DNA: TGTGCCAGCAGCGCCAGGGGACAGGCGTCCTACGAGCAGTACTTC.

This chain joins TRBV9 and TRBJ2-6; 8 bases agree with TRBD2. Germline V CDR1 and CDR2: SGDLS, YYNGEE. The length of the CDR3 is 19 residues. Losses at the gene ends were 0 bases for V and 0 bases for J; bases not matched to a gene: 8. The CDR3 is CASSVAGTGGYSGANVLTF. The CDR3 DNA reads as TGTGCCAGCAGCGTAGCCGGGACGGGAGGGTACTCTGGGGCCAACGTCCTGACTTTC.

The V gene is TRBV7-2, the J gene TRBJ2-3; no firm D call. The CDR3 covers 14 residues. Deletions cut 5 bases from V and 2 bases from J, with 11 bases between. Germline CDR1 is SGHTA and CDR2 is FQGNSA. CDR3 residues: CASSPDMTTDTQYF. CDR3 nucleotides: TGTGCCAGCAGCCCAGACATGACCACAGATACGCAGTATTTT.

The rearrangement uses TRBV18 and TRBJ1-5; possible D gene TRBD1, 6 bases. The germline gives CDR1 KGHSH, CDR2 LQKENI. V lost 0 bases and J 2 bases, leaving 14 bases between the germline ends. The CDR3 sequence is 17 residues long. The CDR3 here is CASSPPLAQGRNQPQHF. The CDR3 DNA follows: TGTGCCAGCTCACCACCATTGGCACAGGGTCGCAATCAGCCCCAGCATTTT.

This clone was recorded once. V is TRBV6-1 and J is TRBJ2-7; 7 bases fit TRBD1. The CDR3 sequence is 15 residues long. In germline, CDR1 is MNHNS, CDR2 SASEGT. V was clipped by 3 bases and J by 3 bases; unmatched bases: 8. CDR3: CASSEPGTAFYEQYF. The CDR3 DNA reads TGTGCCAGCAGTGAGCCAGGGACAGCTTTCTACGAGCAGTACTTC.

This clone was detected only once. No conserved phenylalanine or tryptophan ends this CDR3, so it is likely a read error. The limits of the CDR3 on the DNA are not certain, so only TCRdb's listed CDR3 is given. The chain couples TRBV28 to TRBJ1-1; the D call in the table, TRBD1, was not verified against the DNA. In germline, CDR1 is MDHEN, CDR2 SYDVKM. 14 amino acids form the CDR3, both terminal residues included. The CDR3 sequence: CASRSGIGTSRGAI.

CDR3 bases: TGTGCCAGCAGTGAAGTCACGGTCGGTTACGAGCAGTACTTC. Its protein product is CASSEVTVGYEQYF. The V and J genes are TRBV2 and TRBJ2-7; D is unclear. V lost 1 base and J 4 bases, leaving 11 bases between the germline ends. Germline V lookup: CDR1 SNHLY, CDR2 FYNNEI. CDR3 size: 14 residues.

This clone has only one observation. The chain couples TRBV28 to TRBJ2-7; TRBD1 matches at 10 bases. Trimming took 4 bases from V and 1 from J; bases not matched to a gene: 7. The germline V gene encodes CDR1 MDHEN and CDR2 SYDVKM. The CDR3 covers 16 residues. The CDR3 loop reads CASSSLPGQGSYEQYF. CDR3 nucleotides: TGTGCCAGCAGTTCGCTACCGGGACAGGGGTCCTACGAGCAGTACTTC.

V usage is TRBV14 and J usage is TRBJ2-3; 7 positions match TRBD2. This CDR3 region has 17 residues. Germline V gives CDR1 SGHDN, CDR2 FVKESK. After removal of 0 bases from V and 2 bases from J, the junction contained 8 bases not matched to a gene. CDR3 DNA: TGTGCCAGCAGCCAAGATTGGGGCGGGAGCTACACAGATACGCAGTATTTT. Encoded protein: CASSQDWGGSYTDTQYF.

The chain combines TRBV10-2 with TRBJ2-3, with 9 positions matching TRBD1. There are 16 residues in the CDR3. Germline CDR1 WSHSY, CDR2 SAAADI. V gave up 5 bases and J gave up 2 bases; unmatched junction bases: 8. The DNA for the CDR3 is TGCGCCAGCAGTCCGGGACAGGGTAATCCCACAGATACGCAGTATTTT. It yields the protein CASSPGQGNPTDTQYF.

This chain links TRBV6-6 with TRBJ2-3; TRBD2 matches at 10 bases. J was trimmed by 5 bases and V by 7 bases; bases with no gene match: 6. This CDR3 contains 14 residues. Germline-derived CDR1 and CDR2 are MNHNY and SVGAGI (reference sequence). CDR3 in DNA: TGTGCCAGCATGAGCGGGAGGGCCGGAGATACGCAGTATTTT. This codes for CASMSGRAGDTQYF.

The chain has TRBV19 and TRBJ2-1, with TRBD2 as a possible D gene (6 bases). The germline V gene encodes CDR1 LNHDA and CDR2 SQIVND (reference sequence). V lost 6 bases and J 0 bases, leaving 9 bases between the germline ends. This CDR3 contains 14 residues. CDR3 coding DNA: TGTGCCAGTAGACGGGGGAGCTCCTACAATGAGCAGTTCTTC. Its protein product is CASRRGSSYNEQFF.

This clone was detected only once. This sequence joins TRBV5-1 and TRBJ2-2, with 8 bases aligning to TRBD1. Germline CDR1 and CDR2: SGHRS and YFSETQ. This CDR3 comprises 16 residues. V trimming: 4 bases; J trimming: 5 bases; junction bases outside the gene matches: 10. DNA for the CDR3: TGCGCCAGCAGCCCCCTAGCAGGGGGCGGAACCGGGGAGCTGTTTTTT. This codes for CASSPLAGGGTGELFF. The full variable domain, completed using reference TRBV5-1 and TRBJ2-2, is KAGVTQTPRYLIKTRGQQVTLSCSPISGHRSVSWYQQTPGQGLQFLFEYFSETQRNKGNFPGRFSGRQFSNSRSEMNVSTLELGDSALYLCASSPLAGGGTGELFFGEGSRLTVL.

The V call is TRBV28, the J call TRBJ2-5; TRBD2 matches at 10 bases. The J call may be mistaken, given a closer DNA end match to TRBJ2-7. CDR1 and CDR2 (germline): MDHEN, SYDVKM. The CDR3 loop spans 17 amino acids. The CDR3 bases are TGTGCCAGCAGCCGGTGGACTAGCGGAAGGAGCTCCTACGAGCAGTACTTC. It yields the protein CASSRWTSGRSSYEQYF.

This sequence joins TRBV6-5 and TRBJ2-6, with D perhaps matching TRBD1 (5 bases). Trimming cost V 4 bases and J 4 bases, with 5 bases left between them. CDR3 length: 13 residues. Germline V gene data show CDR1 as MNHEY and CDR2 as SVGAGI. The CDR3 bases are TGTGCCAGCAGTTGGGGCGGGGCCAACGTCCTGACTTTC. It yields the protein CASSWGGANVLTF.

The chain joins TRBV2 to TRBJ2-5, with a tentative D call TRBD1 (6 bases). Germline CDR1 is SNHLY and CDR2 is FYNNEI. The CDR3 contains 12 residues. V dropped 7 bases and J dropped 5 bases, with 11 bases sitting between them. This CDR3 reads CASTERGETQYF. In nucleotides, the CDR3 is TGTGCCAGCACCGAAAGGGGGGAGACCCAGTACTTC. Using reference TRBV2 and TRBJ2-5 for the parts outside the CDR3, the full variable domain is EPEVTQTPSHQVTQMGQEVILRCVPISNHLYFYWYRQILGQKVEFLVSFYNNEISEKSEIFDDQFSVERPDGSNFTLKIRSTKLEDSAMYFCASTERGETQYFGPGTRLLVL.

The chain joins TRBV7-9 to TRBJ2-1; TRBD2 agrees at 11 bases. Per germline, CDR1 SEHNR and CDR2 FQNEAQ (reference sequence). The CDR3 loop spans 15 amino acids. V lost 6 bases to trimming and J lost 3 bases; unmatched junction nucleotides: 4. The CDR3 DNA sequence: TGTGCCAGCAGGGTGACTAGCGGGATCTACAATGAGCAGTTCTTC. It codes for CASRVTSGIYNEQFF.